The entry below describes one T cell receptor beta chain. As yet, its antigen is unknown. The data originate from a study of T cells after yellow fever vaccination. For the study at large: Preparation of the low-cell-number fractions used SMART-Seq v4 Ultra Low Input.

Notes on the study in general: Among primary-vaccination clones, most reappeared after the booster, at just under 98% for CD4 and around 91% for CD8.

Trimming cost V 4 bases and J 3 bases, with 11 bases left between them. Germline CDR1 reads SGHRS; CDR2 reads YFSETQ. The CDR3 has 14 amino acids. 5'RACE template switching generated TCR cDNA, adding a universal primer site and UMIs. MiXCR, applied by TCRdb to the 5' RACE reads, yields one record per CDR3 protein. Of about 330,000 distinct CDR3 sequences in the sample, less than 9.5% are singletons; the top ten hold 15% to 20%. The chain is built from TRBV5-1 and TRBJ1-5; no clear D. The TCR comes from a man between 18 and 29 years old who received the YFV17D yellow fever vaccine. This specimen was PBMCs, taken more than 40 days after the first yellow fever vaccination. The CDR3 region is CASSPDGYNQPQHF. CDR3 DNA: TGCGCCAGCAGCCCGGACGGCTACAATCAGCCCCAGCATTTT.